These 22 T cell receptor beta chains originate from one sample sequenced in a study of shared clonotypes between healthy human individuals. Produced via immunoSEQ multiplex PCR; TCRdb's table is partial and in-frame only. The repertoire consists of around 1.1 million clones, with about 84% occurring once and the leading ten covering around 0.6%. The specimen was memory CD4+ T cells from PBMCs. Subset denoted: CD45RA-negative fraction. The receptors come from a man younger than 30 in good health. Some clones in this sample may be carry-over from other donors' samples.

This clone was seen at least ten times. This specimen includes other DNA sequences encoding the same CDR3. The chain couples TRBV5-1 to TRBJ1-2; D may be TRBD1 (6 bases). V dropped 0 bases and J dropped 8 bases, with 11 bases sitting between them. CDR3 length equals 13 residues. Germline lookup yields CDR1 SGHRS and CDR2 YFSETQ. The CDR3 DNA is TGCGCCAGCAGCTTGGAAGGGGGTAACGGCTACACCTTC. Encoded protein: CASSLEGGNGYTF.

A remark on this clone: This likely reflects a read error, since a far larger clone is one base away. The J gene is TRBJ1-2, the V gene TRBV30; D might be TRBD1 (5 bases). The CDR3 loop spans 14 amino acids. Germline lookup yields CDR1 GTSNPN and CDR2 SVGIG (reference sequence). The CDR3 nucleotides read TGTGCCTGGACTATTCCAGGGCCAAACTATGACTACACCTTC. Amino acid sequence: CAWTIPGPNYDYTF.

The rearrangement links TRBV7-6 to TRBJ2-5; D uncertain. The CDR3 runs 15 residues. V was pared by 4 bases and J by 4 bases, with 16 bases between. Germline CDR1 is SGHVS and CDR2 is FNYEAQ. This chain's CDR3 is CASSSSAVNRETQYF. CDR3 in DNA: TGTGCCAGCAGCTCTAGTGCGGTAAATCGAGAGACCCAGTACTTC.

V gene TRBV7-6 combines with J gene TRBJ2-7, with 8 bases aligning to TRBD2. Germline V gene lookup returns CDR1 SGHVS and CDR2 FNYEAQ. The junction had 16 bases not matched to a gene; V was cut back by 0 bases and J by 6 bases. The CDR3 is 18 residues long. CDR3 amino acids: CASSLALRESGSLSEQYF. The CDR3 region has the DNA TGTGCCAGCAGCTTAGCCCTGCGGGAGAGCGGGAGTTTGTCCGAGCAGTACTTC.

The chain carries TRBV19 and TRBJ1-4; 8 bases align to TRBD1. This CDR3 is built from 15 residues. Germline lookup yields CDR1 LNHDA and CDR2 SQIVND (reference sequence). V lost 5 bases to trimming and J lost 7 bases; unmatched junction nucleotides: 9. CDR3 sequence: CASSRLAGGGEKLFF. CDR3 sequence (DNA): TGTGCCAGTAGTCGGTTGGCAGGGGGCGGTGAAAAACTGTTTTTT.

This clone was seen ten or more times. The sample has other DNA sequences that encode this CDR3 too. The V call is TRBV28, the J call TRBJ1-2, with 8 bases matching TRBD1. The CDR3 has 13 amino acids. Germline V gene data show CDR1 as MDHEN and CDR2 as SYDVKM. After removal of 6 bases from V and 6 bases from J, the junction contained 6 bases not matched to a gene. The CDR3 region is CASSPDRVHGYTF. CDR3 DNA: TGTGCCAGCAGCCCGGACAGGGTCCATGGCTACACCTTC.

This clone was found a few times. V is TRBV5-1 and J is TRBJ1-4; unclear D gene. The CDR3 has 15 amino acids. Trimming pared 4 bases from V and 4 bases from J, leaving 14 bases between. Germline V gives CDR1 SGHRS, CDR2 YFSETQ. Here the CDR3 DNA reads TGCGCCAGCAGCCTTGGCGGGCAGATTAATGAAAAACTGTTTTTT. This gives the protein CASSLGGQINEKLFF.

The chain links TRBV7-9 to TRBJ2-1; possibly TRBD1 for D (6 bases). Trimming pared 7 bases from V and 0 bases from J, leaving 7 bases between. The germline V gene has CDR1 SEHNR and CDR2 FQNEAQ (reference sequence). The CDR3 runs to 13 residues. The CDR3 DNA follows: TGTGCCAGCACGGACAGCTCCTACAATGAGCAGTTCTTC. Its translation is CASTDSSYNEQFF.

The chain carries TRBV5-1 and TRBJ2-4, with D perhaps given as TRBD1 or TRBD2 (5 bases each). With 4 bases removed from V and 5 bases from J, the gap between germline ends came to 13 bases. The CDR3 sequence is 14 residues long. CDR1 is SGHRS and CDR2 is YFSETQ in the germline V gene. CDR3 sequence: CASSPTMGENIQYF. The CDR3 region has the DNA TGCGCCAGCAGCCCTACGATGGGGGAAAACATTCAGTACTTC. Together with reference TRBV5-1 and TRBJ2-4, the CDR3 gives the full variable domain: KAGVTQTPRYLIKTRGQQVTLSCSPISGHRSVSWYQQTPGQGLQFLFEYFSETQRNKGNFPGRFSGRQFSNSRSEMNVSTLELGDSALYLCASSPTMGENIQYFGAGTRLSVL.

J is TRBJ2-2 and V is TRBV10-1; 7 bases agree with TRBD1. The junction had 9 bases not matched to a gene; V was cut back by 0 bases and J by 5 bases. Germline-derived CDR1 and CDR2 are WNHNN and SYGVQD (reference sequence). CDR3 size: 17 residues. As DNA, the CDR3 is TGCGCCAGCAGTGAGTCTCTGAACAGGGGTGTGACCGGGGAGCTGTTTTTT. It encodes CASSESLNRGVTGELFF.

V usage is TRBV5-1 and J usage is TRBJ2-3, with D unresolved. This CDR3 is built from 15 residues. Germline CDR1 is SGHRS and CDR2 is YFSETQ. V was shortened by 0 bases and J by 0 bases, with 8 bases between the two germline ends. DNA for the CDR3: TGCGCCAGCAGCTTGGAGGCAGTTAGCACAGATACGCAGTATTTT. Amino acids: CASSLEAVSTDTQYF.

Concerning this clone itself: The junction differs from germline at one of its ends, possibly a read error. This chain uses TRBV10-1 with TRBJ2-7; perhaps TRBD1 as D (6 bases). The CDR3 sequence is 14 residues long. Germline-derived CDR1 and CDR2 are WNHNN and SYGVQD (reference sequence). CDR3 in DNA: TGCGCCGGCAGGCCCACAGGGAGCTCCTACGAGCAGTACTTC. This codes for CAGRPTGSSYEQYF.

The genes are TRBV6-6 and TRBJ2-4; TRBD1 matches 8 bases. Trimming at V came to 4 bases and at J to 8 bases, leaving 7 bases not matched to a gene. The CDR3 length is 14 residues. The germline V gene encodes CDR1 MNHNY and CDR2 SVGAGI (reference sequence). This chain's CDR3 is CASSSGQGLDIQYF. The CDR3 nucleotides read TGTGCCAGCAGTTCCGGACAGGGTCTGGACATTCAGTACTTC.

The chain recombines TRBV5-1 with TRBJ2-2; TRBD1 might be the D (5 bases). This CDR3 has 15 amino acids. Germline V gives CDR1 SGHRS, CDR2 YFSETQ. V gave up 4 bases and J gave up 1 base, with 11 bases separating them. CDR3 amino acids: CASSRQLLNTGELFF. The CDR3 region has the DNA TGCGCCAGCAGCCGACAGCTCCTGAACACCGGGGAGCTGTTTTTT.

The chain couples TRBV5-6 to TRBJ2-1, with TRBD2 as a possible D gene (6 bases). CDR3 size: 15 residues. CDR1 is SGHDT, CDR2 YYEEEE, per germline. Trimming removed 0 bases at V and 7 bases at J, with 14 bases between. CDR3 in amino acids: CASSLETAGRNEQFF. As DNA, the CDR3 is TGTGCCAGCAGCTTGGAGACCGCAGGGAGGAATGAGCAGTTCTTC.

The CDR3 region is CASSPLGGPGYF. The CDR3 coding sequence is TGTGCCAGCAGTCCCCTTGGGGGGCCTGGGTACTTC. The chain links TRBV28 to TRBJ2-4, with D perhaps given as TRBD1 or TRBD2 (6 bases each). Germline CDR1 reads MDHEN; CDR2 reads SYDVKM. CDR3 length: 12 amino acids. Trimming pared 5 bases from V and 15 bases from J, leaving 17 bases between.

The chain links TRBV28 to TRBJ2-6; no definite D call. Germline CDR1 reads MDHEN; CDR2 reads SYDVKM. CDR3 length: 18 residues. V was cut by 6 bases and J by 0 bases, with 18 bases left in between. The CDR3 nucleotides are TGTGCCAGCAGAGTACCTCTCTGGCAGACCTCTGGGGCCAACGTCCTGACTTTC. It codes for CASRVPLWQTSGANVLTF.

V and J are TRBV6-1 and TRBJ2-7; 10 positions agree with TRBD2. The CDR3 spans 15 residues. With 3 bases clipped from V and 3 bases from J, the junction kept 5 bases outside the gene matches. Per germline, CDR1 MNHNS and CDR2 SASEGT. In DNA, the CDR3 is TGTGCCAGCAGTGACCAGGTAGCGGGAGGCTACGAGCAGTACTTC. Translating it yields CASSDQVAGGYEQYF.

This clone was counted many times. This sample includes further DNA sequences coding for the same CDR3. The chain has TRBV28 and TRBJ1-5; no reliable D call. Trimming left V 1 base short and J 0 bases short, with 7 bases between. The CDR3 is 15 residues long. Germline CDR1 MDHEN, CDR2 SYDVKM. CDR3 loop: CASSLYGYSNQPQHF. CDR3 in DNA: TGTGCCAGCAGTTTATACGGTTATAGCAATCAGCCCCAGCATTTT.

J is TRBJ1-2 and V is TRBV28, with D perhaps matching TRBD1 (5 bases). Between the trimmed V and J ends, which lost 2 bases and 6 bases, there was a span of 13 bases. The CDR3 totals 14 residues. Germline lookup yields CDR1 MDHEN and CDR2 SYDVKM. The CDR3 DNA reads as TGTGCCAGCAGTTTAGATTTCAGGGATAATGGCTACACCTTC. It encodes CASSLDFRDNGYTF.

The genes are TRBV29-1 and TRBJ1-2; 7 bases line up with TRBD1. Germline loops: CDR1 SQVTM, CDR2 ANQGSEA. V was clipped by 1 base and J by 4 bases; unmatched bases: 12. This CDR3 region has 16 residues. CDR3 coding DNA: TGCAGCGTTGAAGGGGCAAGGGGACAGCCAACCTATGGCTACACCTTC. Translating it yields CSVEGARGQPTYGYTF.

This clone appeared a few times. The CDR3 nucleotides are TGTGCCTGGAGTTCCCCCGGACAGTCGAATGAAAAACTGTTTTTT. Translated, it gives CAWSSPGQSNEKLFF. The V and J genes are TRBV30 and TRBJ1-4; the D gene is possibly TRBD1 (6 bases). In germline, CDR1 is GTSNPN, CDR2 SVGIG (reference sequence). This CDR3 is 15 amino acids long. Trimming took off 2 bases at V and 5 bases at J, with 15 bases between the two ends.